This TCR beta chain was retrieved from a study of blood T cells in healthy people across ages. Then a second PCR, running roughly 7 to 11 cycles, was carried out with a sample-barcoded 5' primer and a J-beta primer mix. Using its own MiXCR run on the 5' RACE reads, TCRdb lists one record per CDR3 protein. The data show hundreds of thousands of distinct CDR3 sequences, 22% seen once. The CDR3 spans 14 residues. Looked up from germline, CDR1 is LGHNA and CDR2 is YSLEER. V shed 0 bases and J shed 7 bases, with 9 bases lying between them. This clonotype has more than one count but fewer than ten. Sequencing used blood. The receptor comes from a man between 65 and 85 years old in good health. This sequence joins TRBV4-3 and TRBJ1-4; D remains unclear. The CDR3, as DNA: TGCGCCAGCAGCCAAGATGTGAACGGTGAAAAACTGTTTTTT. Translating it yields CASSQDVNGEKLFF.